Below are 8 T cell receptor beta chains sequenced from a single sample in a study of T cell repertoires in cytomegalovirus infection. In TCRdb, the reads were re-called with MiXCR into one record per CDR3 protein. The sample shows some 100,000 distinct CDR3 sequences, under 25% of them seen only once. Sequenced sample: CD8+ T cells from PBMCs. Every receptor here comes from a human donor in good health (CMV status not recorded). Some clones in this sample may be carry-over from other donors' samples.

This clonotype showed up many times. The CDR3 spells CASSSPYEQYF. The CDR3, as DNA: TGTGCCAGCAGCTCCCCCTACGAGCAGTACTTC. J is TRBJ2-7 and V is TRBV7-2; D is undetermined. Trimming removed 4 bases at V and 2 bases at J, with 3 bases between. The CDR3 covers 11 residues. Germline V CDR1 and CDR2: SGHTA, FQGNSA.

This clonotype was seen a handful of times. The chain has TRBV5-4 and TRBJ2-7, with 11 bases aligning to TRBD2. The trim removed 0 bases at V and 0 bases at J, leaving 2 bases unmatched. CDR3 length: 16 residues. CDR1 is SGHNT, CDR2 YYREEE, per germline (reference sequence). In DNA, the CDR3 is TGTGCCAGCAGCTTGGTTAGCGGGAGGGACTCCTACGAGCAGTACTTC. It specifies CASSLVSGRDSYEQYF.

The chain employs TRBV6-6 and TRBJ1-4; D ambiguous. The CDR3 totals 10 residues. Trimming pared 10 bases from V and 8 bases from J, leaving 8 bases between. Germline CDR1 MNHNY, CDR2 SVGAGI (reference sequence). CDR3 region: CATLGEKLFF. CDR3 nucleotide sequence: TGTGCCACCCTGGGGGAAAAACTGTTTTTT.

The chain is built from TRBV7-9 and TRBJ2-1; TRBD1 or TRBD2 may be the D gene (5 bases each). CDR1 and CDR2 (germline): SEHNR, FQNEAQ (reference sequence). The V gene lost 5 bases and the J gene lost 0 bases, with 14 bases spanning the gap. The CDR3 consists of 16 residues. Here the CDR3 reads CASSARGDASYNEQFF. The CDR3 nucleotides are TGTGCCAGCAGCGCCAGAGGGGACGCCTCCTACAATGAGCAGTTCTTC.

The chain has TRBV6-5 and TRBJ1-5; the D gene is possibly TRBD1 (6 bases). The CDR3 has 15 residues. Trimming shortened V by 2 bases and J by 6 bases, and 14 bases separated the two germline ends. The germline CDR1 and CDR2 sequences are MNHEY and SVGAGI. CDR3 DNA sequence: TGTGCCAGCAGTTACACCTGGGGGCTGGGTCAGCCCCAGCATTTT. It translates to CASSYTWGLGQPQHF.

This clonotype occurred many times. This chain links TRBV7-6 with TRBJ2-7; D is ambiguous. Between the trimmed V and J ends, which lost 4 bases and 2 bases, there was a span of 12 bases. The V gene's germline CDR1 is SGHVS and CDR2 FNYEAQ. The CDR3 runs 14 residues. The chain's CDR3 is CASSSGRPPYEQYF. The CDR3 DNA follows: TGTGCCAGCAGCTCGGGCCGACCCCCCTACGAGCAGTACTTC.

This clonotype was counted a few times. CDR3 in amino acids: CASSQDQPGVIAGVYEQYF. CDR3 bases: TGTGCCAGCAGCCAAGATCAGCCTGGGGTAATAGCGGGAGTCTACGAGCAGTACTTC. J is TRBJ2-7 and V is TRBV3-1; 9 bases fit TRBD2. The CDR3 extends over 19 amino acids. Trimming cost V 0 bases and J 3 bases; bases outside gene matches: 15. Germline V gives CDR1 LGHDT, CDR2 YNNKEL (reference sequence).

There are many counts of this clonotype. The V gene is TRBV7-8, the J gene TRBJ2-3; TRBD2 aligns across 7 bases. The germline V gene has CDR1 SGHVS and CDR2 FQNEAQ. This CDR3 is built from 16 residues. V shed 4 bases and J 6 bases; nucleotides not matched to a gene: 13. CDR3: CASSSQPDDGGDTQYF. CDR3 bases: TGTGCCAGCAGCTCACAACCGGATGACGGGGGGGATACGCAGTATTTT.